This TCR beta chain was documented in a study of T cells in lung cancer brain metastases (dated by TCRdb to 2017 to 2018). Describing the broader study: Of the roughly 22 patients, about 17 had a history of tobacco use, with a median of 40 pack-years. Of the roughly 21 patients, roughly 17 received no interval therapy between resection of the primary and resection of the metastasis. DNA integrity number averaged approximately 4.1 in both primary and metastatic specimens, with no significant difference between sites. Median interval between primary and brain metastasis specimen acquisition was around 350 days. Of the patients, about a dozen were female and roughly nine were male, and their median age at first diagnosis was 57.5 years. In this study, the TCR beta CDR3 repertoires of fully resected primary non-small cell lung cancers were compared with those of paired brain metastases. The cohort included 20 or so patients who provided around 40 specimens, with each patient contributing one primary lung lesion and one brain metastasis.

The cysteine opens and the phenylalanine closes a CDR3 of 12 amino acids. CDR3 DNA is the only sequence kept; it has 36 bases, read in frame from the first base. CDR1 MDHEN and CDR2 SYDVKM are derived from the germline V gene. V is shortened by 5 bases, J by 10 bases, and the region joining them spans 14 bases. Resection was performed in the patients for synchronous oligometastatic disease or for delayed recurrence of a solitary brain metastasis. To avoid including cancers other than NSCLC, any patient with a history of multiple malignancies was excluded. Tumor areas were macrodissected from five deparaffinized roughly 10 um unstained sections under guidance from marked H&E slides. All specimens were formalin-fixed and paraffin-embedded (FFPE). The AllPrep DNA/RNA FFPE Kit was used to extract genomic DNA. Remarks on this clone: This clone's antigen is unknown. No clone much larger than this one lies a single base away; base qualities are absent.

Each sample received about 2.24 to 5.5 ug of genomic DNA as input, and the DNA input was kept equal within each pair of samples. TCR beta libraries were constructed with the immunoSEQ hsTCRbeta Kit, which uses multiplexed V and J gene primers in two PCR steps. Pooled libraries with positive and negative controls were sequenced on an Illumina MiSeq using a 100-cycle paired-end protocol. Under the source paper's analysis protocol: Raw data were processed by the immunoSEQ vendor into normalized, annotated TCR beta repertoire reports. Richness was counted as unique clones by nucleotide sequence, and total richness was extrapolated with the iChao1 and Efron-Thisted estimators. Pielou's evenness, Simpson's index, top-ten clone proportional abundance, and Morisita overlap index were used to characterize and compare paired lesions. TCRdb provides this immuneACCESS table in a form limited to in-frame rearrangements. Some clones are lacking; in checked studies, under half of them reflect an unresolved V gene, and why the rest are absent is not known. V, J and clone size reflect that table, while D and trimming were determined from the DNA. This sample is represented by 2,000 to 2,500 clones; approximately 92% of them were singletons. The ten largest clones add up to about 5% of the sample.

General findings and caveats noted by the study authors: Most clones were found to be lesion-specific, and limited overlap was observed between paired lesions (mean Morisita index approximately 0.2). In brain metastases, the ten most abundant clones accounted for a significantly larger fraction of the repertoire than in primaries, a finding that suggests clonal expansion. DNA fragmentation in the FFPE samples may have prevented recovery of the complete infiltrating T cell repertoire. Brain metastases contained significantly fewer unique productive clones than the paired primaries (median approximately 1,500 versus 4,300). It was not possible to control for the effects of preoperative corticosteroids on T cell infiltration in brain metastases.

The specimen was tumor tissue from the primary lung tumor. The cell subset or site label corresponds to: primary lung cancer lesion. The origin of this receptor is a woman aged 25 to 39 with non-small cell lung cancer. Recombination connected TRBV28 to TRBJ1-1; the D gene is perhaps TRBD1, on 6 matching bases. The CDR3: CASSLLTGRAFF. The DNA sequence is as follows: TGTGCCAGCAGTCTGCTAACAGGGAGAGCTTTCTTT.